This entry is about one T cell receptor beta chain. Its recognized antigen is unknown. The record has no base qualities; no much larger clone is one base away. One collaborating source in Seattle enrolled patients while the patients were actively infected and followed the patients over time throughout the course of disease. The collaborating institutions used their own protocols to collect whole blood in K2EDTA tubes. Collaborator samples were shipped for TCRbeta analysis as frozen whole blood, isolated PBMCs, or DNA extracted from either sample type. This record comes from a study of blood T cell repertoires in COVID-19 (TCRdb year 2020). Some background on the complete study: Collaborator samples came from the United States, Italy and Spain and covered acute and convalescent phases of COVID-19. The material from the prospective study consisted of cDNA or gDNA derived from T cells, B-cell-depleted T cells, or PBMCs. Subjects who had been exposed to COVID-19, were actively infected with it, or had recovered from it provided the deeply sampled blood TCRbeta repertoires that made up the dataset. The repertoires were released in a freely available public database meant as a resource for research on the immune response to SARS-CoV-2. The samples were drawn from two sources: the first 160 participants of the ongoing ImmuneRACE study, and some 1,300 subjects contributed by 6 global collaborators. The sample metadata nearly always contained a de-identified subject ID, COVID-19 status, age in years and sex. Where HLA class I and class II types were available, the types were taken from metadata supplied by the sample provider, not from assay-based typing. The paper's findings and limits, for the study overall: How much clinical and demographic metadata was included differed by source and by participant, and the metadata was provided uncurated.

TCRbeta CDR3 regions were amplified from genomic DNA by means of the immunoSEQ Assay, a bias-controlled multiplex PCR. Per the source publication's procedure: Within the assay, amplification of reference gene primers was used to estimate how many nucleated cells each sample contained. To quantify the absolute abundance of each unique TCRbeta CDR3 rearrangement, sequence reads were collapsed and filtered. For each sample, productive Simpson clonality was calculated as the square root of Simpson's diversity index over productive rearrangements. Entries here come from immuneACCESS through TCRdb and include only in-frame sequences with V and J called. Some clones fail to appear in such tables; in the studies checked, an unresolved V gene covers under half of the shortfall, and the cause of the remainder is unknown. The DNA was the basis for D and trimming; V, J and clone size are from that table. A total of roughly 300,000 clones appear in this sample, 86% of them only once. Clones ranked in the top ten supply roughly 12% of the sample.

From cysteine to phenylalanine, the CDR3 is 17 amino acids long. The entry retains the CDR3 DNA only, 51 bases that are in frame from base 1. V is pruned by 3 bases and J by 0 bases, leaving 5 bases of the junction without a gene match. Based on the germline V gene (reference sequence), the CDR1 and CDR2 sequences are LNHNV and YYDKDF. The sequence came from a woman in her twenties or thirties with COVID-19, enrolled during active disease. The rearrangement joined TRBV15 to TRBJ2-3; TRBD2 agrees with 11 junctional bases. Material: peripheral blood. CDR3 loop: CATSSDSGGVSTDTQYF. The bases read TGTGCCACCAGCAGTGATAGCGGGGGGGTGAGCACAGATACGCAGTATTTT.